This TCR beta chain was sequenced for a study of early T cells in non-severe SARS-CoV-2 infection. Study-wide context: Sequencing was performed on bulk RNA from unsorted whole blood, leaving chains unpaired.

Separate cDNA molecules each had unique molecular identifiers attached to them. TCRdb used MiXCR to reprocess the 5' RACE reads, holding one entry per CDR3 protein. The sample records approximately 76,000 distinct CDR3 sequences, roughly 12% being singletons. This clonotype was seen ten or more times. The germline gives CDR1 SEHNR, CDR2 FQNEAQ (reference sequence). This CDR3 is 13 amino acids long. V gave up 8 bases and J gave up 8 bases, with 15 bases separating them. Sequenced input: whole blood. This TCR was sampled from an adult who was a healthcare worker with PCR-confirmed SARS-CoV-2 infection or an uninfected control (not recorded which). The chain carries TRBV7-9 and TRBJ1-4; D is uncertain. CDR3 sequence reads: CASGRVADEKLFF. CDR3 sequence (DNA): TGTGCCAGCGGTCGGGTAGCGGACGAAAAACTGTTTTTT.